This is a list of T cell receptor beta chains from one sample in a study of blood T cell repertoires in COVID-19. Using immunoSEQ multiplex PCR, the repertoire was profiled, and TCRdb retains in-frame clones only, with some absent. The sample has 90,000 to 150,000 clones; approximately 83% are singletons. Sequenced: peripheral blood. The receptors were gathered from a man older than 75 with acute or convalescent COVID-19. The CDR3 runs from the conserved cysteine through the conserved F or W. The order of the fields is J gene, V gene, D gene, clone size, CDR3 DNA, CDR3 protein. A D gene is named only where the DNA matches it firmly. Some rows mark clone size as missing; the rest say once, few, many or name a class of expanded clone.

TRBJ2-7 | TRBV6-5 | TRBD1 | few | TGTGCCAGCACATCACAGGGGTCGACCTACGAGCAGTACTTC | CASTSQGSTYEQYF
TRBJ2-5 | TRBV18 | TRBD1 | - | TGTGCCAGCTCACCAATCCCCGACAGGGGGCGCGAAAAGACCCAGTACTTC | CASSPIPDRGREKTQYF
TRBJ1-6 | TRBV10-3 | - | - | TGTGCCATCAGTGAGTCGACGAAGAGGAGTTCACCCCTCCACTTT | CAISESTKRSSPLHF
TRBJ1-6 | TRBV14 | TRBD1 | - | TGTGCCAGCAGCCAAGATCCATGGCAGGGGGTGACACCCCTCCACTTT | CASSQDPWQGVTPLHF
TRBJ1-1 | TRBV28 | - | few | TGTGCCAGCAGTTTGGATAAGGGGACTGAAGCTTTCTTT | CASSLDKGTEAFF
TRBJ1-6 | TRBV5-1 | - | - | TGCGCCAGCAGCCCGACCCCGTCACAGGTTAACTCCTATAATTCACCCCTCCACTTT | CASSPTPSQVNSYNSPLHF
TRBJ1-3 | TRBV23-1 | - | - | TGCGCCAGCAGTCAATCGTGGGGGCTGAGCTCTGGAAACACCATATATTTT | CASSQSWGLSSGNTIYF
TRBJ1-1 | TRBV10-3 | - | - | TGTGCCGCCCAGGAGGGGAACACTGAAGCTTTCTTT | CAAQEGNTEAFF
TRBJ1-4 | TRBV18 | - | once | TGTGCCAGCTCACCTCAAAGGACAGATGAAAAACTGTTTTTT | CASSPQRTDEKLFF
TRBJ2-7 | TRBV6-5 | - | - | TGTGCCAGCACCCCGGTGGGTGGGCACTACGAGCAGTACTTC | CASTPVGGHYEQYF
TRBJ1-1 | TRBV6-4 | - | - | TGTGCCAGCAGTGACTCGATTAGTTCGCGTGAAGCTTTCTTT | CASSDSISSREAFF
TRBJ1-5 | TRBV19 | - | - | TGTGCCAGTAGTATACGAACACAGCAGAACAATCAGCCCCAGCATTTT | CASSIRTQQNNQPQHF
TRBJ1-1 | TRBV6-5 | - | - | TGTGCCAGCATTCCGGACAAGAACACTGAAGCTTTCTTT | CASIPDKNTEAFF
TRBJ2-2 | TRBV18 | TRBD1 | - | TGTGCCAGCTCGTCCGGGACAGCCGGCACCGGGGAGCTGTTTTTT | CASSSGTAGTGELFF
TRBJ2-7 | TRBV3-1/TRBV3-2 | TRBD2 | - | TGTGCCAGCAAACGGACTAGCGGGAGTTCCTACGAGCAGTACTTC | CASKRTSGSSYEQYF
TRBJ1-2 | TRBV2 | - | - | TGTGCCAGCAGTGTCGGTCTGGGGGCAGCTAACTATGGCTACACCTTC | CASSVGLGAANYGYTF
TRBJ1-5 | TRBV7-2 | - | - | TGTGCCAGCAGCCAGGACTGGAATCAGCCCCAGCATTTT | CASSQDWNQPQHF
TRBJ1-2 | TRBV7-2 | TRBD1 | - | TGTGCCAGCAGCCGCGGGACAGGGTATGGAGGCTACACCTTC | CASSRGTGYGGYTF
TRBJ2-1 | TRBV5-1 | - | - | TGCGCCAGCAGACCCCTCGCGGGGACGGCGGCCCTTAGCTCCTACAATGAGCAGTTCTTC | CASRPLAGTAALSSYNEQFF
TRBJ2-1 | TRBV30 | TRBD2 | - | TGTGCCTGGAGTGGGGGTAGCGGGCTGTACAATGAGCAGTTCTTC | CAWSGGSGLYNEQFF
TRBJ1-1 | TRBV7-3 | TRBD1 | - | TGTGCCAGCAGCCCGGGACAGGGTTTAGCAGCTTTCTTT | CASSPGQGLAAFF
TRBJ1-2 | TRBV5-1 | - | - | TGCGCCAGCAGCGTAAAAAGGGACACACTTCCCCTATCTACTAACTATGGCTACACCTTC | CASSVKRDTLPLSTNYGYTF
TRBJ2-3 | TRBV10-1 | - | - | TGCGCCAGCTCAAGGGACACCTTTACAGATACGCAGTATTTT | CASSRDTFTDTQYF
TRBJ2-5 | TRBV20-1 | TRBD1 | once | TGCAGTGCTAGTCCCCGACAGGGATCAGGAGAGACCCAGTACTTC | CSASPRQGSGETQYF
TRBJ1-2 | TRBV5-1 | - | - | TGCGCCAGCAGCTTGGAACAGGATGGCTACACCTTC | CASSLEQDGYTF
TRBJ1-5 | TRBV6-5 | TRBD1 | - | TGTGCCAGCAGCCCCGGGATAGGGGGCTTTCAGCCCCAGCATTTT | CASSPGIGGFQPQHF
TRBJ2-3 | TRBV5-1 | - | - | TGCGCCAGCAGCTTGCCAGGGAGCACAGATACGCAGTATTTT | CASSLPGSTDTQYF
TRBJ2-5 | TRBV11-2 | TRBD1 | - | TGTGCCAGCAGCGTAGCTCAGGGGGTGGTTGAGACCCAGTACTTC | CASSVAQGVVETQYF
TRBJ2-2 | TRBV3-1/TRBV3-2 | - | - | TGTGCCAGCAGCTCAAGATGGGTGGAGTCGAACACCGGGGAGCTGTTTTTT | CASSSRWVESNTGELFF
TRBJ2-7 | TRBV3-1/TRBV3-2 | TRBD2 | - | TGTGCCAGCAGCCATCCCGAGAGTCTAGCGGGCGGCTACGAGCAGTACTTC | CASSHPESLAGGYEQYF
TRBJ2-7 | TRBV6-1 | TRBD2 | once | TGTGCCAGCAGTGAAGGGACTAGCGAATCCTACGAGCAGTACTTC | CASSEGTSESYEQYF
TRBJ1-6 | TRBV9 | - | once | TGTGCCAGCAGCGTAGGAGCCAATTCACCCCTCCACTTT | CASSVGANSPLHF
TRBJ1-2 | TRBV6-1 | - | - | TGTGCCAGCAGTGAATTGCCAGCTAACTATGGCTACACCTTC | CASSELPANYGYTF
TRBJ1-6 | TRBV9 | - | few | TGTGCCAGCAGCGTAGTGCCTGAGGGTAATTCACCCCTCCACTTT | CASSVVPEGNSPLHF
TRBJ2-7 | TRBV5-6 | - | few | TGTGCCAGCAGCTTTGGTCCCAGTTACTACGAGCAGTACTTC | CASSFGPSYYEQYF
TRBJ1-4 | TRBV6-5 | TRBD1 | - | TGTGCCAGCAGTTGGGGACAGGGGAATGAAAAACTGTTTTTT | CASSWGQGNEKLFF
TRBJ2-7 | TRBV6-5 | TRBD1 | - | TGTGCCAGCAAGGACAGGGGGCCATCCTACGAGCAGTACTTC | CASKDRGPSYEQYF
TRBJ1-4 | TRBV7-2 | - | - | TGTGCCAGCAGCAAACGACAGGCACTTAATGAAAAACTGTTTTTT | CASSKRQALNEKLFF
TRBJ1-1 | TRBV29-1 | - | - | TGCAGCGCCCTGTTGGGGGGAGCTTTCTTT | CSALLGGAFF
TRBJ1-3 | TRBV27 | - | - | TGTGCCAGCAGTTTATCGCGGGGAAACACCATATATTTT | CASSLSRGNTIYF
TRBJ2-4 | TRBV28 | TRBD1 | - | TGTGCCAGCAGTGGATCAGGGGGCTTGAACATTCAGTACTTC | CASSGSGGLNIQYF
TRBJ2-2 | TRBV3-1/TRBV3-2 | TRBD1 | - | TGTGCCAGCAGCCAACCCGGGACAGGGGGGTTAGGGGAGCTGTTTTTT | CASSQPGTGGLGELFF
TRBJ1-5 | TRBV6-2/TRBV6-3 | - | - | TGTGCCAGCAGTTACTCGGGTGCGGGTCAGCCCCAGCATTTT | CASSYSGAGQPQHF
TRBJ1-2 | TRBV6-5 | - | - | TGTGCCAGCAGGTCCCGGGGGGCGGGAGGCTACACCTTC | CASRSRGAGGYTF
TRBJ2-3 | TRBV5-1 | - | - | TGCGCCAGTCAGCAGTGGAGTTATAGCACAGATACGCAGTATTTT | CASQQWSYSTDTQYF
TRBJ2-1 | TRBV11-1 | - | - | TGTGCCAGCAGCTTTCGGGAGAACTGGAACAATGAGCAGTTCTTC | CASSFRENWNNEQFF
TRBJ1-5 | TRBV7-8 | TRBD1 | - | TGTGCCAGCAGCATTGGGACAGTTAGCAATCAGCCCCAGCATTTT | CASSIGTVSNQPQHF
TRBJ2-1 | TRBV28 | TRBD2 | - | TGTGCCAGCAGGTCTAGCGGAAGCTCCTACAATGAGCAGTTCTTC | CASRSSGSSYNEQFF
TRBJ2-1 | TRBV18 | TRBD2 | - | TGTGCCAGCTCACCACAAGGACTAGCGGGGACCAATGAGCAGTTCTTC | CASSPQGLAGTNEQFF
TRBJ1-2 | TRBV28 | - | - | TGTGCCAGCAGTTTATCCGGGTACGGCTACACCTTC | CASSLSGYGYTF
TRBJ1-2 | TRBV7-2 | TRBD1 | - | TGTGCCAGCAGCAGCGCCGGGACAGCCGACTCCTATGGCTACACCTTC | CASSSAGTADSYGYTF
TRBJ1-6 | TRBV5-6 | - | - | TGTGCCAGCAGCGGGCGGGGCAGGGAGGATAATTCACCCCTCCACTTT | CASSGRGREDNSPLHF
TRBJ2-1 | TRBV24-1 | TRBD1 | - | TGTGCCACCAGTGATATGGGACAGGGGGCAGGAAATGAGCAGTTCTTC | CATSDMGQGAGNEQFF
TRBJ2-2 | TRBV28 | TRBD2 | - | TGTGCCAGCAGTTCTTATAGACTAGCGGGAGATCTATCCGGGGAGCTGTTTTTT | CASSSYRLAGDLSGELFF
TRBJ1-5 | TRBV14 | - | once | TGTGCCAGCAGCCAAGGGGCGGGGGATCAGCCCCAGCATTTT | CASSQGAGDQPQHF
TRBJ1-1 | TRBV29-1 | - | few | TGCAGCGTTGGTCTGGGGGCCAGCACTGAAGCTTTCTTT | CSVGLGASTEAFF
TRBJ2-1 | TRBV3-1/TRBV3-2 | TRBD1 | - | TGTGCCAGCAGCCCTCCTCCGGGACAGGGGTATATCAATGAGCAGTTCTTC | CASSPPPGQGYINEQFF
TRBJ2-6 | TRBV4-1 | - | - | TGCGCCAGCAGCCAAACAGGGCCCGGGGCCAACGTCCTGACTTTC | CASSQTGPGANVLTF